Below, 22 T cell receptor beta chains from the same sample are listed, as sequenced in a study of blood T cell repertoires in COVID-19. Clones were read by immunoSEQ multiplex PCR, and TCRdb kept only the in-frame ones, dropping some. The sample holds tens of thousands of clones, about two thirds seen once. Material for sequencing was peripheral blood. These receptors all come from a woman older than 75 with acute or convalescent COVID-19.

This sequence joins TRBV5-1 and TRBJ2-1, with TRBD2 matching 11 bases. The CDR3 contains 16 residues. V was pared by 0 bases and J by 5 bases, with 4 bases of the junction left unmatched. CDR1 is SGHRS and CDR2 is YFSETQ in the germline V gene. Here the CDR3 reads CASSLGPTSGNNEQFF. In DNA, the CDR3 is TGCGCCAGCAGCTTGGGACCGACTAGCGGGAACAATGAGCAGTTCTTC.

The V and J genes are TRBV6-1 and TRBJ1-2; D remains ambiguous. From germline, CDR1 is MNHNS and CDR2 SASEGT. This CDR3 is built from 14 residues. V was shortened by 1 base and J by 8 bases, with 14 bases between the two germline ends. The CDR3 region has the DNA TGTGCCAGCAGTGAAGTTCCGCAGGCTCGCGGCTACACCTTC. Its protein product is CASSEVPQARGYTF.

The genes are TRBV2 and TRBJ1-5, with D tentatively TRBD1 (5 bases). In germline, CDR1 is SNHLY, CDR2 FYNNEI. This CDR3 contains 15 residues. The V and J ends lost 2 bases and 4 bases respectively, with 12 bases between them. CDR3 coding DNA: TGTGCCAGCAGTGAATCAGGGATGGGAAATCAGCCCCAGCATTTT. Its translation is CASSESGMGNQPQHF.

The chain joins TRBV2 to TRBJ2-1, with D possibly TRBD1 on 7 matching bases. The germline CDR1 and CDR2 sequences are SNHLY and FYNNEI. V was cut by 2 bases and J by 8 bases, with 16 bases left in between. This CDR3 is 15 amino acids long. In nucleotides, the CDR3 is TGTGCCAGCAGTGAAACACAGGGGAGGCAGGATGAGCAGTTCTTC. Its translation is CASSETQGRQDEQFF.

The rearrangement links TRBV3-1 (or the pseudogene TRBV3-2) to TRBJ2-7; no reliable D call. CDR1 and CDR2 from the germline V gene are LGHDT and YNNKEL (reference sequence). This CDR3 has 14 amino acids. Trimming removed 0 bases at V and 1 base at J, with 7 bases between. CDR3 region: CASSQDQFSYEQYF. CDR3 sequence (DNA): TGTGCCAGCAGCCAAGATCAGTTTTCCTACGAGCAGTACTTC.

By its share, this clone is medium-sized. The V and J genes are TRBV7-9 and TRBJ1-1, with a weak D call TRBD1 (6 bases). Germline V gene data show CDR1 as SEHNR and CDR2 as FQNEAQ (reference sequence). CDR3 length: 16 residues. Trimming left V 3 bases short and J 0 bases short, with 14 bases between. The DNA of the CDR3 is TGTGCCAGCAGCTTTGATTGGACAGAAATGAACACTGAAGCTTTCTTT. Protein product: CASSFDWTEMNTEAFF.

This clone occurred once. DNA for the CDR3: TGTGCCAGCAGCTTAAAGGGCTCGGGGGTAGAAGGCTACACCTTC. Translation: CASSLKGSGVEGYTF. This chain links TRBV7-2 with TRBJ1-2; possibly TRBD1 for D (5 bases). The V gene lost 2 bases and the J gene lost 8 bases, with 18 bases spanning the gap. Looked up from germline, CDR1 is SGHTA and CDR2 is FQGNSA. The CDR3 runs 15 residues.

J is TRBJ1-2 and V is TRBV12-3 or TRBV12-4, with D perhaps matching TRBD1 (5 bases). The CDR3 runs to 13 residues. With 5 bases removed from V and 7 bases from J, the gap between germline ends came to 14 bases. CDR3 sequence (DNA): TGTGCCAGCAGTCCTCGGTGGGGGGGTGGCTACACCTTC. Residues: CASSPRWGGGYTF.

This clone was seen only once. The V and J genes are TRBV12-3 or TRBV12-4 and TRBJ2-3; D possibly corresponds to TRBD1 (6 bases). V was trimmed by 6 bases and J by 4 bases, leaving 8 bases between them. The length of the CDR3 is 12 residues. The CDR3 bases are TGTGCCAGCAGGGACAGCGCAGATACGCAGTATTTT. It specifies CASRDSADTQYF.

The chain couples TRBV14 to TRBJ1-1; no clear D. V lost 0 bases and J lost 3, with 8 bases in between. CDR1 and CDR2 from the germline V gene are SGHDN and FVKESK. This CDR3 region has 14 residues. The DNA of the CDR3 is TGTGCCAGCAGCCAAGAAAGAGGGTACACTGAAGCTTTCTTT. As protein: CASSQERGYTEAFF.

The rearrangement links TRBV28 to TRBJ1-5; perhaps TRBD1 as D (6 bases). There are 14 residues in the CDR3. Germline CDR1 reads MDHEN; CDR2 reads SYDVKM. The V end lost 10 bases, the J end lost 0 bases, and 13 bases lay between the germline ends. The DNA for the CDR3 is TGTGCCACCTACGACAGGAATAGCAATCAGCCCCAGCATTTT. Amino acids: CATYDRNSNQPQHF.

The chain has TRBV6-5 and TRBJ2-7; TRBD1 agrees at 9 bases. Per germline, CDR1 MNHEY and CDR2 SVGAGI. The CDR3 is 15 amino acids. Trimming cost V 6 bases and J 5 bases; bases outside gene matches: 11. DNA for the CDR3: TGTGCCAGCAGCCCACCGGGACAGGGTTTCCACGAGCAGTACTTC. Protein sequence: CASSPPGQGFHEQYF.

V and J are TRBV2 and TRBJ2-7, with 9 bases that match TRBD2. V was clipped by 3 bases and J by 3 bases; unmatched bases: 9. Germline V gene sequence: CDR1 SNHLY, CDR2 FYNNEI. This CDR3 region has 16 residues. CDR3 in amino acids: CASSEGAGGFIYEQYF. For the CDR3, the DNA is TGTGCCAGCAGTGAGGGAGCGGGGGGATTCATCTACGAGCAGTACTTC. The complete variable domain, with remaining parts taken from reference TRBV2 and TRBJ2-7, reads EPEVTQTPSHQVTQMGQEVILRCVPISNHLYFYWYRQILGQKVEFLVSFYNNEISEKSEIFDDQFSVERPDGSNFTLKIRSTKLEDSAMYFCASSEGAGGFIYEQYFGPGTRLTVT.

This sequence joins TRBV15 and TRBJ2-6; D possibly corresponds to TRBD1 (5 bases). The V gene lost 3 bases and the J gene lost 4 bases, with 10 bases spanning the gap. The CDR3 length is 15 residues. The germline V gene has CDR1 LNHNV and CDR2 YYDKDF (reference sequence). CDR3: CATSRGLGGANVLTF. CDR3 nucleotide sequence: TGTGCCACCAGCAGGGGGCTTGGAGGGGCCAACGTCCTGACTTTC.

The rearrangement joins TRBV9 to TRBJ2-7, with D perhaps TRBD1 (6 bases). The CDR3 extends over 14 amino acids. Trimming cost V 4 bases and J 0 bases, with 11 bases left between them. CDR1 is SGDLS, CDR2 YYNGEE, per germline. The CDR3 here is CASSPLDSSYEQYF. CDR3 nucleotides: TGTGCCAGCAGCCCCCTGGACAGCTCCTACGAGCAGTACTTC.

A single count supports this clone. The V gene is TRBV6-4, the J gene TRBJ1-2; 11 nucleotides line up with TRBD1. Germline CDR1 is MRHNA and CDR2 is SNTAGT. This CDR3 region has 14 residues. Unmatched junction bases numbered 1, after V lost 3 bases and J lost 4 bases. CDR3 sequence (DNA): TGTGCCAGCAGTGAAGGGACAGGGGGCTATGGCTACACCTTC. Translation: CASSEGTGGYGYTF.

The V and J genes are TRBV5-1 and TRBJ1-3; maybe TRBD1 (6 bases). The germline V gene has CDR1 SGHRS and CDR2 YFSETQ. The CDR3 sequence is 14 residues long. The V end lost 4 bases, the J end lost 6 bases, and 14 bases lay between the germline ends. CDR3 sequence: CASSTGQNPNTIYF. In nucleotides, the CDR3 is TGCGCCAGCAGCACCGGACAGAACCCAAACACCATATATTTT. Together with reference TRBV5-1 and TRBJ1-3, the CDR3 gives the full variable domain: KAGVTQTPRYLIKTRGQQVTLSCSPISGHRSVSWYQQTPGQGLQFLFEYFSETQRNKGNFPGRFSGRQFSNSRSEMNVSTLELGDSALYLCASSTGQNPNTIYFGEGSWLTVV.

V gene TRBV4-2 combines with J gene TRBJ1-4; tentatively, D is TRBD1 (5 bases). V was trimmed by 3 bases and J by 7 bases, leaving 12 bases between them. Per germline, CDR1 LGHNA and CDR2 YNFKEQ. The CDR3 consists of 14 residues. The CDR3 region is CASSHPRGSEKLFF. The CDR3 DNA sequence: TGTGCCAGCAGCCACCCGCGGGGCAGTGAAAAACTGTTTTTT.

This clone occurred a few times. The chain combines TRBV24-1 with TRBJ2-2; 7 bases fit TRBD2. V gave up 0 bases and J gave up 4 bases; unmatched junction bases: 10. The CDR3 covers 18 residues. Germline assignment: CDR1 KGHDR and CDR2 SFDVKD. CDR3 residues: CATSDLFFRGGATGELFF. As DNA, the CDR3 is TGTGCCACCAGTGATTTGTTCTTTCGCGGGGGTGCCACCGGGGAGCTGTTTTTT.

The chain is built from TRBV30 and TRBJ1-1; possibly TRBD1 for D (6 bases). The CDR3 runs 15 residues. Trimming took off 3 bases at V and 0 bases at J, with 14 bases between the two ends. From germline, CDR1 is GTSNPN and CDR2 SVGIG (reference sequence). Written as DNA, the CDR3 is TGTGCCTGGAGCTCAGGGGACACCATGAACACTGAAGCTTTCTTT. Protein sequence: CAWSSGDTMNTEAFF.

The rearrangement links TRBV5-1 to TRBJ2-7, with TRBD1 matching 7 bases. The CDR3 spans 16 residues. V lost 3 bases and J lost 0; bases outside the gene matches: 9. Germline V gene data show CDR1 as SGHRS and CDR2 as YFSETQ. CDR3 sequence reads: CASSWDRERDSYEQYF. The CDR3 region has the DNA TGCGCCAGCAGCTGGGACAGAGAAAGGGACTCCTACGAGCAGTACTTC.

The chain couples TRBV3-1 (or the pseudogene TRBV3-2) to TRBJ1-2; 8 bases map to TRBD1. The CDR3 contains 14 residues. The V and J ends lost 4 bases and 3 bases, in that order; junction bases with no gene match: 4. Germline V gene data show CDR1 as LGHDT and CDR2 as YNNKEL (reference sequence). The CDR3: CASSPGQADYGYTF. The CDR3 nucleotides are TGTGCCAGCAGCCCGGGACAGGCGGACTATGGCTACACCTTC.